This entry concerns a single TCR beta chain. Its antigen is not identified. These data come from a study of OX40 agonist ivuxolimab in advanced cancers. Study-level information: Three dose-escalation patients had partial responses: one with hepatocellular carcinoma and two with cutaneous melanoma. Points from the study as a whole: Expanded clones were, on average, more numerous in CD8+ T cells than in CD4+. Among the lowest levels of clonal expansion were found in partial responders at 0.1-3.0 mg/kg.

The timepoints at which blood was sampled were baseline, cycle 4 day 1, and cycle 7 day 1. The assay was immunoSEQ multiplex PCR, and TCRdb's table has in-frame clones only and misses some. The data contain about 69,000 clones, about 90% of them singletons. CDR1 is SGHNT, CDR2 YYREEE, per germline (reference sequence). Trimming removed 1 base from V and 2 bases from J, with 7 bases in between. This CDR3 has 13 residues. The chain carries TRBV5-4 and TRBJ2-7, with unresolved D. The sequencing used CD4+ or CD8+ T cells sorted from blood, collected in a trial of the OX40 agonist ivuxolimab. This clonotype originated in an adult with an advanced solid tumor such as melanoma, head and neck, liver or kidney cancer. The CDR3 here is CASSLTQAYEQYF. The DNA of the CDR3 is TGTGCCAGCAGCTTGACCCAGGCCTACGAGCAGTACTTC.